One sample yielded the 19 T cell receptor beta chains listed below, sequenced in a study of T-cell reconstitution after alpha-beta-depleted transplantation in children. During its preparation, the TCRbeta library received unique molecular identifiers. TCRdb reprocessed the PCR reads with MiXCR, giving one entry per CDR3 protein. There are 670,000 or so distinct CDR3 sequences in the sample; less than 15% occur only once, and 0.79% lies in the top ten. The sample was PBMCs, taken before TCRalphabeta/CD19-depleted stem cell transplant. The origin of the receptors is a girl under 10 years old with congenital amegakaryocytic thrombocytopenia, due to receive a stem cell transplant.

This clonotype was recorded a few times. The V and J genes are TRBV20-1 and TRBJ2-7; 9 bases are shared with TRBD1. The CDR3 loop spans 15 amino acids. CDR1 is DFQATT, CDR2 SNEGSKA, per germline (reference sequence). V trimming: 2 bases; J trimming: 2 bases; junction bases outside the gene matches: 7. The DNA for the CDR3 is TGCAGTGCTAGATCAGGACAGGGGCTTCCCTACGAGCAGTACTTC. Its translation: CSARSGQGLPYEQYF.

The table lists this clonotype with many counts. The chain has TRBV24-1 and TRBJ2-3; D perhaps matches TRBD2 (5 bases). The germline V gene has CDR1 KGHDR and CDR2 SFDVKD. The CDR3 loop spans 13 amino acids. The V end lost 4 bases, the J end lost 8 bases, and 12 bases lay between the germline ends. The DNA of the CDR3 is TGTGCCACCAGTGACGAAAACGAGGGTACGCAGTATTTT. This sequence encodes CATSDENEGTQYF.

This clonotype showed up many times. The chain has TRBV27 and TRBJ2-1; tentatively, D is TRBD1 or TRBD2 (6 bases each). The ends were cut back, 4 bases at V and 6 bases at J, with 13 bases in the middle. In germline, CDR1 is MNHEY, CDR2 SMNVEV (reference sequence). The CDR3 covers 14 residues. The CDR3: CASSSRGEVNEQFF. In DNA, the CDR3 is TGTGCCAGCAGTTCGAGGGGGGAGGTCAATGAGCAGTTCTTC.

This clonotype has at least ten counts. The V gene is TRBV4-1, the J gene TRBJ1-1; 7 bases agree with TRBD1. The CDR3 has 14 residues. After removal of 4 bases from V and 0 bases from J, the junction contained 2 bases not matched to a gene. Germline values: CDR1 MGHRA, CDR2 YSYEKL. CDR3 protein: CASSRTGVNTEAFF. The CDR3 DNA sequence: TGCGCCAGCAGCCGGACAGGAGTGAACACTGAAGCTTTCTTT.

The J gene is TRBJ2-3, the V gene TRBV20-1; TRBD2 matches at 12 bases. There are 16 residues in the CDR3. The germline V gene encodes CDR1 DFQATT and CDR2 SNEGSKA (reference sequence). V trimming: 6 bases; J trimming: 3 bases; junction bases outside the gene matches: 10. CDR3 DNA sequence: TGCAGTGCAGCCACCATGACTAGCGGGGGAACAGATACGCAGTATTTT. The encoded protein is CSAATMTSGGTDTQYF.

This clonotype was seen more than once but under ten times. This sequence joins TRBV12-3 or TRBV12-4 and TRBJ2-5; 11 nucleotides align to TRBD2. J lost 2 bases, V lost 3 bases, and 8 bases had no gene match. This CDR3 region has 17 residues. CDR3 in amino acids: CASSFPTSGEIQETQYF. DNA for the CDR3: TGTGCCAGCAGTTTTCCGACTAGCGGGGAAATACAAGAGACCCAGTACTTC.

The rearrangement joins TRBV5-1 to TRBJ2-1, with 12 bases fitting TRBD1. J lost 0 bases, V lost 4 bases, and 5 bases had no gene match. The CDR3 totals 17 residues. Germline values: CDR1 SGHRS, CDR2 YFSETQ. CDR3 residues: CASSPGQGAPSYNEQFF. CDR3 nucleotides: TGCGCCAGCAGCCCGGGACAGGGGGCCCCCTCCTACAATGAGCAGTTCTTC.

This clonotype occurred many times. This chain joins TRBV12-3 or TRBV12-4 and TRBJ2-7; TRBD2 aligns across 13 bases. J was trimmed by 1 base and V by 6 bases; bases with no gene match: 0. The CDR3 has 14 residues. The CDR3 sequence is CASRTSGRSYEQYF. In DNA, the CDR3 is TGTGCCAGCAGGACTAGCGGGAGGTCCTACGAGCAGTACTTC.

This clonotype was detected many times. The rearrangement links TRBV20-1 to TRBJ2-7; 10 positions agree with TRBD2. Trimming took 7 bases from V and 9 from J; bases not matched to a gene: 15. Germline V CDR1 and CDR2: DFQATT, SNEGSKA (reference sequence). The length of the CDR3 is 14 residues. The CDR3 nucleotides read TGCAGTGGGGTGGGACTAGCGTTGAGGGCAGTGCAGTACTTC. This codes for CSGVGLALRAVQYF.

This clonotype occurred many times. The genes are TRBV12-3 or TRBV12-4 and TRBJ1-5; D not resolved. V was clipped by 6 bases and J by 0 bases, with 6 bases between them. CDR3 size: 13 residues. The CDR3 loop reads CASSSYSNQPQHF. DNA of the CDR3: TGTGCCAGCAGCTCGTATAGCAATCAGCCCCAGCATTTT.

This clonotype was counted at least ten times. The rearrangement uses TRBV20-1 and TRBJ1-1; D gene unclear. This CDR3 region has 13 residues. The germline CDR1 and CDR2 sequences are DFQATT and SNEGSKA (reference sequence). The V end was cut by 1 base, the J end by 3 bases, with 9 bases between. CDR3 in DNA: TGCAGTGCTAGAGTCGGGTCTCACACTGAAGCTTTCTTT. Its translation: CSARVGSHTEAFF.

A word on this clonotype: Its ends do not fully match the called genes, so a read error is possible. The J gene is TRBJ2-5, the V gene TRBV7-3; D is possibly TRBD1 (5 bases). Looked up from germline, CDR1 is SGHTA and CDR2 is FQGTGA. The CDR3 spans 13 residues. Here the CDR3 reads CAISSRVEETQYF. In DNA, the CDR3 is TGTGCCATCAGCTCCAGGGTGGAAGAGACCCAGTACTTC.

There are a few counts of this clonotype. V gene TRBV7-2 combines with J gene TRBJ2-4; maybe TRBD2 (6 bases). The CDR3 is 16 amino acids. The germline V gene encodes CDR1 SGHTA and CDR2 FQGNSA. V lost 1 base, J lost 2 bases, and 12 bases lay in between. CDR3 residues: CASSLGPGGTKNIQYF. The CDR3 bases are TGTGCCAGCAGCTTAGGGCCCGGGGGAACCAAAAACATTCAGTACTTC.

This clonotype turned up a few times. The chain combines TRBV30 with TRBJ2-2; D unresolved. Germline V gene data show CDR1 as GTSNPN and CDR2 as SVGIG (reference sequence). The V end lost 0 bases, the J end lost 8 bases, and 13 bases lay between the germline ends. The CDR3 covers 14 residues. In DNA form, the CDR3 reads TGTGCCTGGAGTGTAGGTCTCACGCCGGGGGAGCTGTTTTTT. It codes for CAWSVGLTPGELFF.

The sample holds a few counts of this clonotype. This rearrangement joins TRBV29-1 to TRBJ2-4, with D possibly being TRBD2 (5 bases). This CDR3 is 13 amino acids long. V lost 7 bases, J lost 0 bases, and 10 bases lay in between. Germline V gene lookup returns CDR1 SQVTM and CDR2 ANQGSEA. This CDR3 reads CSAERLAKNIQYF. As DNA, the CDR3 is TGCAGCGCCGAGCGGCTAGCCAAAAACATTCAGTACTTC.

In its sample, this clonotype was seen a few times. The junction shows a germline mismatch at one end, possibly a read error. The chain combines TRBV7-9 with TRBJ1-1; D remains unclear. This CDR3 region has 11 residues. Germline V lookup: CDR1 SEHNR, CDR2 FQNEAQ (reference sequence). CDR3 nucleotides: TGTGCCAGCAGCCCTCAAGGCCGGATCCTATTT. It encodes CASSPQGRILF.

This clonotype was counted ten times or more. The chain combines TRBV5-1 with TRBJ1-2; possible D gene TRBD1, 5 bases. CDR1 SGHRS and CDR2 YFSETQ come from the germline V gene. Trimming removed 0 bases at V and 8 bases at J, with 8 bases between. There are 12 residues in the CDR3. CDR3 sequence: CASSLERGGYTF. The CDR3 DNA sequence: TGCGCCAGCAGCTTGGAACGGGGCGGCTACACCTTC.

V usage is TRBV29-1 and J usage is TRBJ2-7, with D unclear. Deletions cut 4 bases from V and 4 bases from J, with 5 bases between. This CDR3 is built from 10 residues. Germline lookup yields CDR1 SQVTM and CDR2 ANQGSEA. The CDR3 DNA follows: TGCAGCGTTGGGGATTACGAGCAGTACTTC. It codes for CSVGDYEQYF.

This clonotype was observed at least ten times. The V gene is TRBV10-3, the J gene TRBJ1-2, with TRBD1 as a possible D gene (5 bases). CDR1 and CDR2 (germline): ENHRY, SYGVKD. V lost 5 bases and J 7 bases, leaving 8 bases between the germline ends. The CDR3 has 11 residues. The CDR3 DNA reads TGTGCCATCAGTACAGGCGTTGGCTACACCTTC. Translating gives CAISTGVGYTF.